A single sample gave rise to the 31 T cell receptor beta chains below, sequenced in a study of vaccination effects on CD4 cells after COVID-19 (dated by TCRdb to 2021 to 2024). After around 10 days of culture, CD4+ T cells were isolated with the EasySep CD4+ T cell isolation kit. Each participant received two doses of an mRNA SARS-CoV-2 vaccine, either BNT162b2 or mRNA-1273. For these TCRs, the target antigens are not known. Libraries were constructed by the immunoSEQ multiplex PCR assay. TCRdb stores this immuneACCESS table with in-frame sequences only. Part of the clones is absent; in the studies checked, under half of the shortfall reflects unresolved V genes, and no reason is known for the rest. The sample includes over 45,000 clones, with just over 70% observed a single time. In total, the top ten clones hold over 6.5% of the sample. The specimen comprised CD4+ T cells from PBMCs cultured without peptide, sampled after COVID-19 vaccination. The receptors originated from a human donor who received a COVID-19 vaccine.

The rearrangement uses TRBV19 and TRBJ1-5, with D possibly matching TRBD1 (5 bases). Germline values: CDR1 LNHDA, CDR2 SQIVND (reference sequence). Trimming shortened V by 5 bases and J by 4 bases, and 15 bases separated the two germline ends. The CDR3 has 15 residues. CDR3 region: CASSLYVTVNQPQHF. DNA for the CDR3: TGTGCCAGTAGTCTGTATGTGACAGTGAATCAGCCCCAGCATTTT.

This chain uses TRBV4-2 with TRBJ2-1; 9 bases agree with TRBD2. J gave up 1 base and V 0 bases, and 7 bases lay outside the gene matches. This CDR3 has 18 residues. The germline CDR1 and CDR2 sequences are LGHNA and YNFKEQ. DNA of the CDR3: TGTGCCAGCAGCCAAGATTCCGGGACTAGCAAATCCTACAATGAGCAGTTCTTC. It translates to CASSQDSGTSKSYNEQFF.

This clone showed up just a few times. The chain is built from TRBV14 and TRBJ2-1, with 8 bases fitting TRBD1. V was clipped by 1 base and J by 2 bases; unmatched bases: 4. Looked up from germline, CDR1 is SGHDN and CDR2 is FVKESK. The CDR3 is made up of 16 amino acids. The CDR3 DNA sequence: TGTGCCAGCAGCCAAGGAGACAGGGGACCCTACAATGAGCAGTTCTTC. This sequence encodes CASSQGDRGPYNEQFF.

The genes are TRBV7-6 and TRBJ1-1, with TRBD1 matching 8 bases. The CDR3 spans 15 residues. Germline V lookup: CDR1 SGHVS, CDR2 FNYEAQ. With 5 bases clipped from V and 1 base from J, the junction kept 6 bases outside the gene matches. CDR3 in amino acids: CASSEQQGGNTEAFF. DNA of the CDR3: TGTGCCAGCAGCGAACAACAGGGGGGGAACACTGAAGCTTTCTTT.

The chain joins TRBV5-1 to TRBJ2-7, with unresolved D. This CDR3 spans 12 amino acids. V lost 1 base to trimming and J lost 7 bases, with 9 bases between them. CDR1 and CDR2 from the germline V gene are SGHRS and YFSETQ. The CDR3 loop reads CASSLNLGEQYF. For the CDR3, the DNA is TGCGCCAGCAGCTTGAATTTGGGGGAGCAGTACTTC.

The chain uses TRBV25-1 and TRBJ2-3; 13 bases agree with TRBD2. Germline V gene data show CDR1 as MGHDK and CDR2 as SYGVNS. V dropped 2 bases and J dropped 2; count of bases not matched to a gene: 1. CDR3 length equals 16 residues. The CDR3 region is CASSEGTSGATDTQYF. The CDR3 DNA reads TGTGCCAGCAGTGAAGGGACTAGCGGGGCCACAGATACGCAGTATTTT.

The gene calls are TRBV7-9 and TRBJ1-1, with D maybe TRBD1 (6 bases). The germline CDR1 and CDR2 sequences are SEHNR and FQNEAQ (reference sequence). The length of the CDR3 is 15 residues. The ends were cut back, 2 bases at V and 6 bases at J, with 16 bases in the middle. The DNA for the CDR3 is TGTGCCAGCAGCTTATATCCGGGGGCATCGCCTGAAGCTTTCTTT. Its translation is CASSLYPGASPEAFF.

The chain links TRBV2 to TRBJ1-5, with a possible D match to TRBD1 (5 bases). The CDR3 contains 14 residues. Germline lookup yields CDR1 SNHLY and CDR2 FYNNEI. V lost 8 bases to trimming and J lost 0 bases, with 11 bases between them. The CDR3 spells CASSRDYSNQPQHF. Written as DNA, the CDR3 is TGTGCCAGCTCACGGGACTATAGCAATCAGCCCCAGCATTTT.

This clone came up a few times. This chain uses TRBV5-1 with TRBJ1-2; tentatively, D is TRBD1 (5 bases). V was shortened by 3 bases and J by 0 bases, with 12 bases between the two germline ends. CDR1 and CDR2 from the germline V gene are SGHRS and YFSETQ. There are 15 residues in the CDR3. CDR3 residues: CASSSSGAANYGYTF. CDR3 sequence (DNA): TGCGCCAGCAGCTCCTCCGGGGCAGCTAACTATGGCTACACCTTC. The full variable domain, its missing parts supplied by reference TRBV5-1 and TRBJ1-2, is KAGVTQTPRYLIKTRGQQVTLSCSPISGHRSVSWYQQTPGQGLQFLFEYFSETQRNKGNFPGRFSGRQFSNSRSEMNVSTLELGDSALYLCASSSSGAANYGYTFGSGTRLTVV.

The sample holds a few counts of this clone. The rearrangement uses TRBV6-5 and TRBJ1-3; D remains unclear. Trimming pared 6 bases from V and 4 bases from J, leaving 10 bases between. CDR3 length: 13 amino acids. The germline gives CDR1 MNHEY, CDR2 SVGAGI. The CDR3 loop reads CASSQGDGNTIYF. The CDR3, as DNA: TGTGCCAGCAGCCAAGGTGACGGAAACACCATATATTTT.

As DNA, the CDR3 is TGTGCCAGCAGCTTAACGCCCCCGGCCACATACGAGCAGTACTTC. Its protein is CASSLTPPATYEQYF. The V call is TRBV7-9, the J call TRBJ2-7, with D hard to call. Germline V gene lookup returns CDR1 SEHNR and CDR2 FQNEAQ (reference sequence). The CDR3 length is 15 residues. Trimming left V 2 bases short and J 4 bases short, with 15 bases between.

The sample holds one count of this clone. The rearrangement joins TRBV7-7 to TRBJ2-2; D unclear. CDR1 is SSHAT and CDR2 is FNYEAQ in the germline V gene (reference sequence). Trimming removed 1 base at V and 3 bases at J, with 6 bases between. This CDR3 is 14 amino acids long. The CDR3 DNA follows: TGTGCCAGCAGCTTAGTCTCTCACACCGGGGAGCTGTTTTTT. Its protein is CASSLVSHTGELFF.

The chain is built from TRBV12-3 or TRBV12-4 and TRBJ1-2, with unresolved D. The V gene lost 8 bases and the J gene lost 7 bases, with 11 bases spanning the gap. The CDR3 runs 11 residues. This chain's CDR3 is CASSLWGGYTF. As DNA, the CDR3 is TGTGCCAGCTCCCTCTGGGGTGGCTACACCTTC.

By its share, this clone is large. The rearrangement uses TRBV3-1 (or the pseudogene TRBV3-2) and TRBJ1-2, with 10 bases identical to TRBD1. Germline CDR1 is LGHDT and CDR2 is YNNKEL (reference sequence). After removal of 3 bases from V and 8 bases from J, the junction contained 9 bases not matched to a gene. The CDR3 totals 15 residues. The CDR3 region is CASSHPGQGIEGYTF. Written as DNA, the CDR3 is TGTGCCAGCAGCCATCCGGGACAGGGGATCGAGGGCTACACCTTC.

The chain recombines TRBV6-5 with TRBJ1-6, with 11 bases that match TRBD1. Losses at the gene ends were 4 bases for V and 7 bases for J; bases not matched to a gene: 3. The germline CDR1 and CDR2 sequences are MNHEY and SVGAGI. CDR3 length: 15 amino acids. In DNA, the CDR3 is TGTGCCAGCAGTTCGGGGACAGGGGGGAATTCACCCCTCCACTTT. This codes for CASSSGTGGNSPLHF.

The rearrangement joins TRBV6-5 to TRBJ2-1; D is possibly TRBD2 (5 bases). V dropped 6 bases and J dropped 3 bases, with 9 bases sitting between them. Germline V gene data show CDR1 as MNHEY and CDR2 as SVGAGI. The length of the CDR3 is 13 residues. The CDR3 protein is CASSRTRYNEQFF. For the CDR3, the DNA is TGTGCCAGCAGCAGGACTCGCTACAATGAGCAGTTCTTC.

In this sample, this clone turned up once. J is TRBJ2-5 and V is TRBV24-1, with no clear D. Trimming left V 3 bases short and J 5 bases short, with 12 bases between. Germline-derived CDR1 and CDR2 are KGHDR and SFDVKD. This CDR3 comprises 14 residues. The CDR3 is CATSDVSVGETQYF. Written as DNA, the CDR3 is TGTGCCACCAGTGATGTGTCAGTAGGCGAGACCCAGTACTTC.

V and J are TRBV2 and TRBJ2-1; the D gene is possibly TRBD1 (5 bases). The CDR3 is made up of 15 amino acids. CDR1 is SNHLY, CDR2 FYNNEI, per germline. Trimming stripped 2 bases from V and 0 bases from J, with 8 bases between. The CDR3 loop is CASSETGSSYNEQFF. DNA of the CDR3: TGTGCCAGCAGTGAAACAGGATCCTCCTACAATGAGCAGTTCTTC.

This clone was observed a handful of times. The CDR3: CASSQGGSGNTIYF. Here the CDR3 DNA reads TGTGCCAGCAGCCAAGGGGGGTCTGGAAACACCATATATTTT. The V and J genes are TRBV3-1 (or the pseudogene TRBV3-2) and TRBJ1-3, with D perhaps matching TRBD1 (5 bases). The CDR3 is 14 residues long. V was cut by 1 base and J by 1 base, with 5 bases left in between. Germline CDR1 LGHDT, CDR2 YNNKEL (reference sequence).

V gene TRBV28 combines with J gene TRBJ2-2, with 7 bases matching TRBD2. Germline assignment: CDR1 MDHEN and CDR2 SYDVKM. V was pared by 4 bases and J by 4 bases, with 3 bases of the junction left unmatched. This CDR3 contains 14 residues. CDR3 sequence: CASSYPGGTGELFF. The CDR3 DNA follows: TGTGCCAGCAGTTACCCGGGGGGCACCGGGGAGCTGTTTTTT.

The chain carries TRBV9 and TRBJ2-1, with a tentative D call TRBD2 (6 bases). The CDR3 spans 12 residues. The germline CDR1 and CDR2 sequences are SGDLS and YYNGEE. With 4 bases removed from V and 9 bases from J, the gap between germline ends came to 11 bases. DNA of the CDR3: TGTGCCAGCAGCCCTCGGGGAGGTGAGCAGTTCTTC. Its protein product is CASSPRGGEQFF.

Notes on this clone: This sample also contains other DNA sequences that code for the same CDR3. The genes are TRBV29-1 and TRBJ2-7; tentatively, D is TRBD1 (5 bases). The CDR3 has 14 residues. Trimming took off 3 bases at V and 2 bases at J, with 14 bases between the two ends. The V gene's germline CDR1 is SQVTM and CDR2 ANQGSEA. This CDR3 reads CSVDGQGNPYEQYF. The CDR3 nucleotides read TGCAGCGTTGACGGGCAGGGAAACCCCTACGAGCAGTACTTC.

The V gene is TRBV6-1, the J gene TRBJ1-5, with D perhaps matching TRBD1 (5 bases). Germline CDR1 and CDR2: MNHNS and SASEGT. The CDR3 sequence is 14 residues long. The V end lost 1 base, the J end lost 3 bases, and 7 bases lay between the germline ends. The CDR3 coding sequence is TGTGCCAGCAGTGAAGGACAGATCAATCAGCCCCAGCATTTT. Protein sequence: CASSEGQINQPQHF.

The chain employs TRBV20-1 and TRBJ2-5; 11 bases map to TRBD2. The ends lost 3 bases at V and 1 base at J; junction bases unmatched: 4. Germline assignment: CDR1 DFQATT and CDR2 SNEGSKA (reference sequence). The CDR3 covers 15 residues. The CDR3: CSASVGTSGQETQYF. For the CDR3, the DNA is TGCAGTGCTAGTGTTGGGACTAGCGGCCAAGAGACCCAGTACTTC.

J is TRBJ1-1 and V is TRBV29-1; D call uncertain. Germline CDR1 reads SQVTM; CDR2 reads ANQGSEA. The V and J ends lost 1 base and 2 bases respectively, with 8 bases between them. The CDR3 sequence is 13 residues long. In nucleotides, the CDR3 is TGCAGCGTTGAAGGCACCCTCAACACTGAAGCTTTCTTT. Translated: CSVEGTLNTEAFF.

V usage is TRBV3-1 (or the pseudogene TRBV3-2) and J usage is TRBJ2-5; D gene ambiguous. CDR3 length: 13 residues. Trimming took 3 bases from V and 4 from J, leaving 9 bases between them. Germline V lookup: CDR1 LGHDT, CDR2 YNNKEL (reference sequence). CDR3 DNA: TGTGCCAGCAGCCACGGTTCCGCAGAGACCCAGTACTTC. As protein: CASSHGSAETQYF.

This rearrangement joins TRBV5-1 to TRBJ1-4; possibly TRBD1 for D (5 bases). V gave up 4 bases and J gave up 4 bases, with 11 bases separating them. The CDR3 contains 14 residues. Germline V gene sequence: CDR1 SGHRS, CDR2 YFSETQ. The CDR3: CASSPTVGNEKLFF. CDR3 nucleotide sequence: TGCGCCAGCAGCCCGACAGTAGGTAATGAAAAACTGTTTTTT.

The V and J genes are TRBV27 and TRBJ2-7; 9 positions match TRBD2. Germline V gives CDR1 MNHEY, CDR2 SMNVEV (reference sequence). V dropped 5 bases and J dropped 4; count of bases not matched to a gene: 15. CDR3 size: 17 residues. CDR3 residues: CASSILFPSGTTYEQYF. In nucleotides, the CDR3 is TGTGCCAGCAGTATCCTTTTCCCTAGCGGGACAACTTACGAGCAGTACTTC.

There are a few counts of this clone. This rearrangement joins TRBV6-5 to TRBJ2-3; D might be TRBD1 (6 bases). V gave up 2 bases and J gave up 11 bases, with 14 bases separating them. The CDR3 contains 13 residues. From germline, CDR1 is MNHEY and CDR2 SVGAGI. For the CDR3, the DNA is TGTGCCAGCAGTTACGGGGGCATTAGTAGGCAGTATTTT. It translates to CASSYGGISRQYF.

This clone was found a few times. The J gene is TRBJ2-7, the V gene TRBV3-1 (or the pseudogene TRBV3-2); D uncertain. Germline CDR1 LGHDT, CDR2 YNNKEL (reference sequence). The CDR3 contains 13 residues. With 0 bases removed from V and 5 bases from J, the gap between germline ends came to 8 bases. In DNA form, the CDR3 reads TGTGCCAGCAGCCAAGATCCTCGCAACGAGCAGTACTTC. Amino acid sequence: CASSQDPRNEQYF.

This chain connects TRBV6-6 to TRBJ1-1, with no clear D. The V and J ends lost 11 bases and 1 base respectively, with 14 bases between them. The CDR3 length is 13 residues. Germline V gene sequence: CDR1 MNHNY, CDR2 SVGAGI (reference sequence). CDR3 sequence: CAGRADGNTEAFF. Here the CDR3 DNA reads TGTGCCGGTCGCGCGGACGGGAACACTGAAGCTTTCTTT.